This TCR beta chain was recovered during a study of Ad26.COV2.S vaccination and SARS-CoV-2 variants. For the study at large: Intramuscular Ad26.COV2.S at 5x10^10 or 1x10^11 viral particles. The study's findings and limits: Post-vaccination breadth of spike-specific CD8+ and CD4+ T cell responses was reportedly substantial.

Described treatment: around 19 received Ad26.COV2.S at low or high dose, single or two shots; about 5 received placebo; per-sample allocation not given. Material that was analyzed had been drawn on day 63 after the first vaccine or placebo injection. This CDR3 region has 16 residues. Trimming took 1 base from V and 6 from J; bases not matched to a gene: 4. Germline lookup yields CDR1 LGHNA and CDR2 YSLEER. The protocol was immunoSEQ multiplex PCR, while the TCRdb copy is restricted to in-frame clones and leaves out a portion. Found here are roughly 320,000 clones, roughly 84% of them singletons; the top ten hold more than 3%. Concerning this clone itself: The antigen remains undetermined.

This clonotype was obtained from a person between 18 and 65 years old who received the Ad26.COV2.S COVID-19 vaccine or a placebo. V usage is TRBV4-3 and J usage is TRBJ2-1; 12 bases are shared with TRBD1. This material consisted of peripheral blood, taken in a trial of Ad26.COV2.S vaccine versus placebo. CDR3 residues: CASSQAPGQGANEQFF. In DNA, the CDR3 is TGCGCCAGCAGCCAAGCCCCGGGACAGGGGGCCAATGAGCAGTTCTTC.